These 10 T cell receptor beta chains were sequenced from one sample in a study of a mutant IDH1 vaccine in newly diagnosed glioma. Some clones are missing from TCRdb's copy, which holds only in-frame ones; the method was immunoSEQ multiplex PCR. The sample includes about 110,000 clones, roughly nine tenths seen only once; the top ten take around 0.6%. Their antigens are not known. Time point indicated: week 11, during vaccination. Topical imiquimod accompanied each vaccine dose, which consisted of 300 ug of mutant IDH1 20-mer peptide. The sample here was PBMCs, taken from a glioma patient whose treatment included an IDH1 peptide vaccine. The receptors shown here come from a woman aged 50 to 60 with glioma.

The chain employs TRBV5-1 and TRBJ2-3, with 10 positions matching TRBD1. Trimming removed 4 bases from V and 4 bases from J; junction bases left unmatched: 3. The CDR3 contains 14 residues. CDR1 is SGHRS, CDR2 YFSETQ, per germline. The CDR3 sequence is CASSTGQGADTQYF. The CDR3 region has the DNA TGCGCCAGCAGCACCGGACAGGGGGCAGATACGCAGTATTTT.

This sequence joins TRBV5-6 and TRBJ2-7, with D maybe TRBD2 (6 bases). There are 18 residues in the CDR3. Trimming cost V 4 bases and J 0 bases, with 23 bases left between them. Per germline, CDR1 SGHDT and CDR2 YYEEEE. CDR3 amino acids: CASSPGWEVEEPSYEQYF. In DNA, the CDR3 is TGTGCCAGCAGCCCGGGTTGGGAGGTGGAAGAGCCCTCCTACGAGCAGTACTTC.

On this clone: The junction departs from the called germline gene at one end, perhaps through a read error. The chain has TRBV7-7 and TRBJ1-5; 11 nucleotides match TRBD1. The CDR3 runs to 16 residues. In germline, CDR1 is SSHAT, CDR2 FNYEAQ (reference sequence). CDR3 protein: CASSQADRGQSQPQHF. The CDR3 bases are TGTGCTAGCAGCCAAGCGGACAGGGGGCAAAGTCAGCCCCAGCATTTT.

The V call is TRBV7-9, the J call TRBJ2-7; 12 nucleotides match TRBD2. The trim removed 5 bases at V and 6 bases at J, leaving 5 bases unmatched. This CDR3 region has 14 residues. CDR1 is SEHNR and CDR2 is FQNEAQ in the germline V gene (reference sequence). CDR3 nucleotide sequence: TGTGCCAGCAGCCCGATACTAGCGGGAGGCGAGCAGTACTTC. Translating it yields CASSPILAGGEQYF. The complete variable domain, with remaining parts taken from reference TRBV7-9 and TRBJ2-7, reads DTGVSQNPRHKITKRGQNVTFRCDPISEHNRLYWYRQTLGQGPEFLTYFQNEAQLEKSRLLSDRFSAERPKGSFSTLEIQRTEQGDSAMYLCASSPILAGGEQYFGPGTRLTVT.

A remark on this clone: Other nucleotide sequences in the sample specify the same CDR3. J is TRBJ2-7 and V is TRBV5-1, with TRBD2 matching over 14 bases. V shed 3 bases and J 3 bases; nucleotides not matched to a gene: 2. The CDR3 length is 15 residues. Germline CDR1 SGHRS, CDR2 YFSETQ. The DNA for the CDR3 is TGCGCCAGCAGCTCTGGGACTAGCGGGAGCTACGAGCAGTACTTC. Protein product: CASSSGTSGSYEQYF.

This clone was recorded only once. This sequence joins TRBV6-5 and TRBJ2-1; 11 bases are a match to TRBD1. The V and J ends lost 5 bases and 0 bases, in that order; junction bases with no gene match: 0. The CDR3 consists of 15 residues. From germline, CDR1 is MNHEY and CDR2 SVGAGI. CDR3 coding DNA: TGTGCCAGCAGTGGGACAGGGGGCTCCTACAATGAGCAGTTCTTC. Amino acids: CASSGTGGSYNEQFF.

The chain joins TRBV19 to TRBJ1-1, with 8 bases aligning to TRBD1. Germline CDR1 LNHDA, CDR2 SQIVND (reference sequence). The CDR3 totals 16 residues. V trimming: 3 bases; J trimming: 7 bases; junction bases outside the gene matches: 13. In nucleotides, the CDR3 is TGTGCCAGTAGTATTGGTCAGGGGGCGAGTTTGGGTGAAGCTTTCTTT. This translates into CASSIGQGASLGEAFF.

The V gene is TRBV6-1, the J gene TRBJ1-4, with D uncertain. The length of the CDR3 is 15 residues. Germline CDR1 is MNHNS and CDR2 is SASEGT. Trimming stripped 0 bases from V and 4 bases from J, with 9 bases between. As DNA, the CDR3 is TGTGCCAGCAGTGAAGCGGCAGCCTTTAATGAAAAACTGTTTTTT. It is translated as CASSEAAAFNEKLFF.

The genes are TRBV20-1 and TRBJ1-6; D unclear. The V end lost 5 bases, the J end lost 14 bases, and 10 bases lay between the germline ends. The CDR3 runs 10 residues. Germline assignment: CDR1 DFQATT and CDR2 SNEGSKA (reference sequence). This chain's CDR3 is CSALSNSLHF. In DNA, the CDR3 is TGCAGTGCTCTCTCCAATTCCCTCCACTTT.

The V call is TRBV6-5, the J call TRBJ1-1, with D possibly TRBD1 on 5 matching bases. Germline V gives CDR1 MNHEY, CDR2 SVGAGI. The V end lost 3 bases, the J end lost 5 bases, and 10 bases lay between the germline ends. The CDR3 covers 13 residues. CDR3 nucleotide sequence: TGTGCCAGCAGTTATAGGGACGGGACTGAAGCTTTCTTT. Protein: CASSYRDGTEAFF.